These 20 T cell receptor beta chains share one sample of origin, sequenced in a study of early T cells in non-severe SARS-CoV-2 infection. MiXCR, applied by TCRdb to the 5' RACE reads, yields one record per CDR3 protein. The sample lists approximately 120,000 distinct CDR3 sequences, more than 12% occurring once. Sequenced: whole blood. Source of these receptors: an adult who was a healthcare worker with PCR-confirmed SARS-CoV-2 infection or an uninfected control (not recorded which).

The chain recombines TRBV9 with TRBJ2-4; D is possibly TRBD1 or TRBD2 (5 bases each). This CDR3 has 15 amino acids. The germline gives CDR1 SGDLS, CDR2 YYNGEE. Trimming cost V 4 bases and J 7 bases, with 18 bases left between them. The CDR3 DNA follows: TGTGCCAGCAGCCCCCGCCGGGACCCCGAGAACATTCAGTACTTC. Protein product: CASSPRRDPENIQYF.

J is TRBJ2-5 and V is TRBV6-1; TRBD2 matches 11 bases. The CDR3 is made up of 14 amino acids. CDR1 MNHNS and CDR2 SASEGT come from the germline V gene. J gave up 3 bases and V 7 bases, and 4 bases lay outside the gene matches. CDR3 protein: CASKVGLAEETQYF. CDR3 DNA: TGTGCCAGCAAGGTGGGACTAGCGGAAGAGACCCAGTACTTC.

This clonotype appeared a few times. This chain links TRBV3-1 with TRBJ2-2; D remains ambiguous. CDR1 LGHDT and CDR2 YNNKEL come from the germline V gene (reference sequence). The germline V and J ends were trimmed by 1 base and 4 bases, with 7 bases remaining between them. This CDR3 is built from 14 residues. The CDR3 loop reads CASSQVPVTGELFF. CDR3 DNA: TGTGCCAGCAGCCAAGTTCCGGTCACCGGGGAGCTGTTTTTT.

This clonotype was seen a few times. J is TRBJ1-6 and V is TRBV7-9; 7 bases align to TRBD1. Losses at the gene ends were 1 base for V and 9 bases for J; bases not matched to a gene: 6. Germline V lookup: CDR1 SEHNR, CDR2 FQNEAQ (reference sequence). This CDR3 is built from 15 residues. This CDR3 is CASSLVQGGGSPLHF. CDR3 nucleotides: TGTGCCAGCAGCTTAGTGCAGGGGGGCGGTTCACCCCTCCACTTT.

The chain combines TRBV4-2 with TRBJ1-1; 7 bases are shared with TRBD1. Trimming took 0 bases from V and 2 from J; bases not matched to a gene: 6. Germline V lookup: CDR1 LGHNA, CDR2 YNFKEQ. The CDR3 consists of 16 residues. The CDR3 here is CASSQEVGQANTEAFF. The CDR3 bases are TGTGCCAGCAGCCAAGAGGTAGGACAGGCAAACACTGAAGCTTTCTTT.

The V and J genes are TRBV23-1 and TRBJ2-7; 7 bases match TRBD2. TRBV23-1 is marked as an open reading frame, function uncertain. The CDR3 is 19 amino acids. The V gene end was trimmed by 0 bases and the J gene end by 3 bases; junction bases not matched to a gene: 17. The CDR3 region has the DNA TGCGCCAGCAGTCAATCTAGGCCGTCTCCCTGGGCGGGGGACTACGAGCAGTACTTC. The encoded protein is CASSQSRPSPWAGDYEQYF.

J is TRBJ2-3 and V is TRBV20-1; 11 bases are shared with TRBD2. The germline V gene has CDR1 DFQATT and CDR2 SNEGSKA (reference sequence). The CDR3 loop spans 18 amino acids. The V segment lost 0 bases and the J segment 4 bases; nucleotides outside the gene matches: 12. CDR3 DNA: TGCAGTGCTAGAGATAATAGCGGGGGGGCGATTTGGGCAGATACGCAGTATTTT. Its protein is CSARDNSGGAIWADTQYF.

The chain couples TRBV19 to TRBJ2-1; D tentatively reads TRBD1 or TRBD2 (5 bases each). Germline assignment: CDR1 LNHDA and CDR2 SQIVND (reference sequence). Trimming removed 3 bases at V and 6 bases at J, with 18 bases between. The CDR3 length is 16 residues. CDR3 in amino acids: CASSIYQGVLGNEQFF. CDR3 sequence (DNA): TGTGCCAGTAGTATCTATCAGGGAGTTTTAGGCAATGAGCAGTTCTTC.

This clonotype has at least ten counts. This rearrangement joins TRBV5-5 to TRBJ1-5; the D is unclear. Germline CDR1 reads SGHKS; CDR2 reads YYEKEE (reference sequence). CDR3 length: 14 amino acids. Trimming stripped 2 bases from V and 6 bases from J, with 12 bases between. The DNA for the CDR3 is TGTGCCAGCAGCTTAGGAGTAGTGAGTCAGCCCCAGCATTTT. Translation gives CASSLGVVSQPQHF. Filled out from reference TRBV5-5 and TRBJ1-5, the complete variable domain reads DAGVTQSPTHLIKTRGQQVTLRCSPISGHKSVSWYQQVLGQGPQFIFQYYEKEERGRGNFPDRFSARQFPNYSSELNVNALLLGDSALYLCASSLGVVSQPQHFGDGTRLSIL.

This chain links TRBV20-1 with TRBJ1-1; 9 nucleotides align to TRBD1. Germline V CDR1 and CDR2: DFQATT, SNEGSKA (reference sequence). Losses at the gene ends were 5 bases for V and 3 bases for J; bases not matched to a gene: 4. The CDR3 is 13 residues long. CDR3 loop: CSASGQGDTEAFF. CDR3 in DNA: TGCAGTGCTTCGGGACAGGGTGACACTGAAGCTTTCTTT.

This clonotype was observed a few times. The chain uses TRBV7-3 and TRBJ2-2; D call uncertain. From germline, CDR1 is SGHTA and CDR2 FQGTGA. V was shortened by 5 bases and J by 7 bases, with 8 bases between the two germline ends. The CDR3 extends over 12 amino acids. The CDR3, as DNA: TGTGCCAGCAGCCCCAGGATCGGGGAGCTGTTTTTT. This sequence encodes CASSPRIGELFF.

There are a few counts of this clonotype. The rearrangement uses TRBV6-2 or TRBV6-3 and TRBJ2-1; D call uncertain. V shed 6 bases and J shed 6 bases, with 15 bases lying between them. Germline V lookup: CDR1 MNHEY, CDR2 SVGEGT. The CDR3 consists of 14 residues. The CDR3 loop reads CASRLTARSNEQFF. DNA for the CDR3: TGTGCCAGCAGACTAACAGCACGGTCCAATGAGCAGTTCTTC.

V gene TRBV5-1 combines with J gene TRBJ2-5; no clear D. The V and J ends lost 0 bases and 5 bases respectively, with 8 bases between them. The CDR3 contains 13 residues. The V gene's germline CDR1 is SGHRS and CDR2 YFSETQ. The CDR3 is CASSLELIETQYF. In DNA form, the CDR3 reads TGCGCCAGCAGCTTGGAATTAATTGAGACCCAGTACTTC.

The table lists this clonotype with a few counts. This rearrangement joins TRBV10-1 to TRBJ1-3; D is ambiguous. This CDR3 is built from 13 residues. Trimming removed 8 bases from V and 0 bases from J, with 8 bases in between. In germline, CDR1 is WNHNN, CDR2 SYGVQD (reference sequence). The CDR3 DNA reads TGCGCCAGCGCCCCGGCCTCTGGAAACACCATATATTTT. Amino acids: CASAPASGNTIYF.

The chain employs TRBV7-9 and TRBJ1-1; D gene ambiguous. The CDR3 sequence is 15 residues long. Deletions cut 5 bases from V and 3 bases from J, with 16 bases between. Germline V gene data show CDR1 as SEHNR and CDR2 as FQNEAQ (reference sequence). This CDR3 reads CASSDPGRAYTEAFF. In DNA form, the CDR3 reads TGTGCCAGCAGCGACCCTGGACGGGCTTACACTGAAGCTTTCTTT.

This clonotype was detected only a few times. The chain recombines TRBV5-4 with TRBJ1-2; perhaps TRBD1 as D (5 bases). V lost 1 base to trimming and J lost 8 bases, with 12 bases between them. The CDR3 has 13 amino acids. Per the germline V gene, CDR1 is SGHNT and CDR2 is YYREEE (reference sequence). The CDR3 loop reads CASSLSGTRGYTF. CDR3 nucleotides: TGTGCCAGCAGCTTGTCCGGGACCAGGGGCTACACCTTC.

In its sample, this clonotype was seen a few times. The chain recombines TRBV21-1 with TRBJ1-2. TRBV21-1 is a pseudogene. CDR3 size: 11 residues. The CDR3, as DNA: TGTGCCAGCAGCAAAGAGCGTGGCTACACCTTC. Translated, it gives CASSKERGYTF.

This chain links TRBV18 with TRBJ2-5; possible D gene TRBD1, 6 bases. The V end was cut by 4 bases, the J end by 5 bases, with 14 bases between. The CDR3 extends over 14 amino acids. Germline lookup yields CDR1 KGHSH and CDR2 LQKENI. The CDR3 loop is CASSLSWGLETQYF. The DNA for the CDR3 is TGTGCCAGCTCACTCAGTTGGGGGCTGGAGACCCAGTACTTC.

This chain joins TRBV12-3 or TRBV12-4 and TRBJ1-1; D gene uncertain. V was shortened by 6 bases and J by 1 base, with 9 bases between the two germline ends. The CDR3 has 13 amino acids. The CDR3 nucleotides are TGTGCCAGCAGCTCCATAGCGAACACTGAAGCTTTCTTT. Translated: CASSSIANTEAFF.

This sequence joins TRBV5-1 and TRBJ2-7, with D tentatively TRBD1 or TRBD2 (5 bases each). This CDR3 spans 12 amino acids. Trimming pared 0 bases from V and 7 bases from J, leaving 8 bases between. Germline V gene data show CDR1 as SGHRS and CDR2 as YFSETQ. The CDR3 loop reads CASSLDWGEQYF. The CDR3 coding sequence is TGCGCCAGCAGCTTGGACTGGGGGGAGCAGTACTTC.